Below, one TCR beta chain is given with its context. The source of the sample is a study of blood T cell repertoires in COVID-19. The table came from immunoSEQ multiplex PCR; TCRdb's copy has only in-frame clones and leaves some out. In the table there are a few hundred thousand clones, about nine tenths of which are singletons. The CDR3 covers 12 residues. Germline V gene lookup returns CDR1 ENHRY and CDR2 SYGVKD. V lost 8 bases, J lost 5 bases, and 10 bases lay in between. The TCR originated in a woman aged 50 to 60 with acute or convalescent COVID-19. V usage is TRBV10-3 and J usage is TRBJ1-5; D gene ambiguous. The sequenced material came from peripheral blood. CDR3: CAIATGDQPQHF. Here the CDR3 DNA reads TGTGCCATCGCTACCGGGGATCAGCCCCAGCATTTT.